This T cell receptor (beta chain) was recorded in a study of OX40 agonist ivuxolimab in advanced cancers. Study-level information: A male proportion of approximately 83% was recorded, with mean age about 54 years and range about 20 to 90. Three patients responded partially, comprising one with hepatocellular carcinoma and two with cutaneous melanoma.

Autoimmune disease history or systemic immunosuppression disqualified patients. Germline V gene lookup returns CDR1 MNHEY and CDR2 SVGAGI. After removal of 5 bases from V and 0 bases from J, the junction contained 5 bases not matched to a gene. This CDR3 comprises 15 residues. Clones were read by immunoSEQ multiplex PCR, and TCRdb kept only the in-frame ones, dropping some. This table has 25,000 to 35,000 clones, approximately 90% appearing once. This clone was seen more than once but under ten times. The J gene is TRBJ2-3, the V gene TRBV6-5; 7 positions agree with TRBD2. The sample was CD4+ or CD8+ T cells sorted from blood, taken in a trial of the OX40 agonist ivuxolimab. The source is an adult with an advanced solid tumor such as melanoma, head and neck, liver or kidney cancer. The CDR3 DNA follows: TGTGCCAGCAGTCCAGCGGGACTTAGCACAGATACGCAGTATTTT. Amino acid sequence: CASSPAGLSTDTQYF.